The 15 T cell receptor beta chains reported below all come from one sample, sequenced in a study of T cell responses to AZD1222 COVID-19 vaccine. Clones were sequenced by immunoSEQ multiplex PCR, and TCRdb holds only the in-frame ones, with some missing. The data hold some 25,000 clones, with roughly nine tenths observed a single time. Sequencing was performed on peripheral blood, taken 28 days after the second AZD1222 dose. The receptors shown here come from an adult who received the AZD1222 COVID-19 vaccine.

The chain couples TRBV5-8 to TRBJ1-2; D possibly corresponds to TRBD1 (5 bases). Germline CDR1 is SGHTS and CDR2 is YDEGEE. Trimming took 1 base from V and 2 from J, leaving 9 bases between them. The CDR3 extends over 14 amino acids. CDR3 bases: TGTGCCAGCAGCTTGAGGGGCGCGAACTATGGCTACACCTTC. Protein sequence: CASSLRGANYGYTF. The full variable domain, completed using reference TRBV5-8 and TRBJ1-2, is EAGVTQSPTHLIKTRGQQATLRCSPISGHTSVYWYQQALGLGLQFLLWYDEGEERNRGNFPPRFSGRQFPNYSSELNVNALELEDSALYLCASSLRGANYGYTFGSGTRLTVV.

The chain uses TRBV7-2 and TRBJ2-1, with TRBD2 matching over 7 bases. J was trimmed by 9 bases and V by 0 bases; bases with no gene match: 2. The CDR3 is 13 residues long. CDR1 is SGHTA and CDR2 is FQGNSA in the germline V gene. The CDR3 protein is CASSLAGRAEQFF. The DNA of the CDR3 is TGTGCCAGCAGCTTAGCAGGGAGGGCTGAGCAGTTCTTC.

The rearrangement links TRBV28 to TRBJ1-6; 8 bases fit TRBD1. The CDR3 spans 16 residues. The V gene's germline CDR1 is MDHEN and CDR2 SYDVKM. V trimming: 4 bases; J trimming: 6 bases; junction bases outside the gene matches: 8. The CDR3 reads CASSSPGGGLNSPLHF. The CDR3 region has the DNA TGTGCCAGCAGTTCCCCAGGGGGCGGCCTTAATTCACCCCTCCACTTT.

The chain has TRBV7-8 and TRBJ2-7; TRBD1 matches at 8 bases. This CDR3 region has 16 residues. Germline CDR1 reads SGHVS; CDR2 reads FQNEAQ. V shed 0 bases, J shed 6 bases, and the junction held 10 bases outside the gene matches. The CDR3 DNA sequence: TGTGCCAGCAGCTTAGCAGACTACGGACAGGGCCGCGAGCAGTACTTC. As protein: CASSLADYGQGREQYF.

For the CDR3, the DNA is TGTGCCAGCAGCGTGGGGGTAGAGGGAAACACCATATATTTT. Its protein product is CASSVGVEGNTIYF. The chain recombines TRBV9 with TRBJ1-3, with D perhaps TRBD1 (5 bases). CDR1 is SGDLS, CDR2 YYNGEE, per germline. V shed 2 bases and J shed 4 bases, with 10 bases lying between them. The CDR3 has 14 residues.

Here the CDR3 DNA reads TGTGCCTGGACTCATAGCAGCGATAGTGTTGAAGCTTTCTTT. Translating it yields CAWTHSSDSVEAFF. The V gene is TRBV30, the J gene TRBJ1-1; no definite D call. In germline, CDR1 is GTSNPN, CDR2 SVGIG (reference sequence). Trimming took 4 bases from V and 7 from J, leaving 19 bases between them. CDR3 length: 14 residues.

The chain uses TRBV6-1 and TRBJ2-7; 8 nucleotides agree with TRBD2. Germline CDR1 reads MNHNS; CDR2 reads SASEGT. With 3 bases clipped from V and 1 base from J, the junction kept 5 bases outside the gene matches. The CDR3 length is 15 residues. CDR3 sequence reads: CASSDFSGTSYEQYF. Here the CDR3 DNA reads TGTGCCAGCAGTGATTTTAGCGGGACATCCTACGAGCAGTACTTC.

This chain joins TRBV7-9 and TRBJ1-1, with 9 nucleotides matching TRBD1. The CDR3 contains 11 residues. Trimming cost V 6 bases and J 7 bases; bases outside gene matches: 0. Germline loops: CDR1 SEHNR, CDR2 FQNEAQ (reference sequence). The CDR3 loop reads CASRDRGEAFF. The DNA of the CDR3 is TGTGCCAGCAGGGACAGGGGTGAAGCTTTCTTT.

V and J are TRBV5-4 and TRBJ1-2; D is uncertain. The length of the CDR3 is 14 residues. V was shortened by 0 bases and J by 7 bases, with 13 bases between the two germline ends. The V gene's germline CDR1 is SGHNT and CDR2 YYREEE (reference sequence). In DNA form, the CDR3 reads TGTGCCAGCAGCTTGGGTACAGCCTCGGGTGGCTACACCTTC. Translating it yields CASSLGTASGGYTF.

This clone occurred once. This chain links TRBV30 with TRBJ1-5; D call uncertain. Trimming removed 0 bases at V and 1 base at J, with 10 bases between. The CDR3 sequence is 15 residues long. CDR1 is GTSNPN and CDR2 is SVGIG in the germline V gene (reference sequence). The CDR3 DNA sequence: TGTGCCTGGAGTGTATTGCAGCAGAGCAATCAGCCCCAGCATTTT. This encodes CAWSVLQQSNQPQHF.

The DNA of the CDR3 is TGTGCCAGCAGACCCGGACAGGGAGCAGCTTTCTTT. This codes for CASRPGQGAAFF. The chain employs TRBV12-3 or TRBV12-4 and TRBJ1-1, with 8 bases lining up with TRBD1. The CDR3 runs to 12 residues. Trimming removed 6 bases from V and 10 bases from J; junction bases left unmatched: 7.

V is TRBV5-1 and J is TRBJ2-2; D not certain. Trimming removed 1 base at V and 2 bases at J, with 6 bases between. This CDR3 has 14 residues. Germline V gene sequence: CDR1 SGHRS, CDR2 YFSETQ. CDR3 sequence: CASSLTVNTGELFF. The CDR3 DNA sequence: TGCGCCAGCAGCTTGACAGTAAACACCGGGGAGCTGTTTTTT.

The genes are TRBV5-5 and TRBJ1-5, with a tentative D call TRBD1 (6 bases). Germline V gene lookup returns CDR1 SGHKS and CDR2 YYEKEE (reference sequence). Trimming pared 3 bases from V and 6 bases from J, leaving 19 bases between. This CDR3 has 16 residues. Here the CDR3 DNA reads TGTGCCAGCAGCTACTCGGGGGCTCGCGCTAGTCAGCCCCAGCATTTT. Translated: CASSYSGARASQPQHF.

The chain uses TRBV3-1 (or the pseudogene TRBV3-2) and TRBJ2-5, with 11 bases identical to TRBD2. The trim removed 0 bases at V and 3 bases at J, leaving 3 bases unmatched. CDR3 length equals 16 residues. Germline CDR1 reads LGHDT; CDR2 reads YNNKEL (reference sequence). CDR3 sequence (DNA): TGTGCCAGCAGCCAAGATGAGACTAGCGGGAAAGAGACCCAGTACTTC. This gives the protein CASSQDETSGKETQYF.

The rearrangement uses TRBV18 and TRBJ2-2; 9 bases are shared with TRBD2. The V gene's germline CDR1 is KGHSH and CDR2 LQKENI. The length of the CDR3 is 16 residues. Trimming took 0 bases from V and 4 from J; bases not matched to a gene: 3. The DNA for the CDR3 is TGTGCCAGCTCACCACCTAGCGGGGGTAGCACCGGGGAGCTGTTTTTT. Amino acids: CASSPPSGGSTGELFF.